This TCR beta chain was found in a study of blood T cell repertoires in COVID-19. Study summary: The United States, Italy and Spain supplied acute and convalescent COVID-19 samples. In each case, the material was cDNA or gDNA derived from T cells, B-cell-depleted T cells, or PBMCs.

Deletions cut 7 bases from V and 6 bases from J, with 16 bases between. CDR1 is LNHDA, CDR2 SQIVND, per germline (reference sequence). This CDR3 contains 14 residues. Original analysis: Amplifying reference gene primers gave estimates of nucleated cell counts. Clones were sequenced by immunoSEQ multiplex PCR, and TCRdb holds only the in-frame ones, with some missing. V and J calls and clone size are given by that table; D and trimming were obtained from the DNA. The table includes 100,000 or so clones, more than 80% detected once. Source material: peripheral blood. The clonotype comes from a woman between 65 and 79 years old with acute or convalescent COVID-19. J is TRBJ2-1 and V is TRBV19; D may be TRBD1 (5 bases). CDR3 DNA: TGTGCCAGTACCGACAGACAAGACGTCAATGAGCAGTTCTTC. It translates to CASTDRQDVNEQFF.